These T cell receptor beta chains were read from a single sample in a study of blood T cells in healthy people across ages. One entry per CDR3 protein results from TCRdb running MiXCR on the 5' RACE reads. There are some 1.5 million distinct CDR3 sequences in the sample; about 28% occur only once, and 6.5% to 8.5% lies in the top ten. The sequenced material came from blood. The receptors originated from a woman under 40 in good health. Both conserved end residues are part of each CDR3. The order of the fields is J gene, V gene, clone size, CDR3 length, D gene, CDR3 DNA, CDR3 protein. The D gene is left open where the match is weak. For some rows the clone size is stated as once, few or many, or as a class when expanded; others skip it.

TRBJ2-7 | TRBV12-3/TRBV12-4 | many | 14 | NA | TGTGCCAGCAGTCTCTTAGGGGCCGACAGTGAGCAGTACTTC | CASSLLGADSEQYF
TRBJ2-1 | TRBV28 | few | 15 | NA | TGTGCCAGCAGTAACCTGAGAGAGGTGGGGGATGAGCAGTTCTTC | CASSNLREVGDEQFF
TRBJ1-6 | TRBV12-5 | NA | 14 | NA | TGTGCTAGTGGGGGGAGCTCCTATAATTCACCCCTCCACTTT | CASGGSSYNSPLHF
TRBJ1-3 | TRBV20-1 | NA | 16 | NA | TGCAGTGCTAGAGATCGAGGATCCTTCTCTGGAAACACCATATATTTT | CSARDRGSFSGNTIYF
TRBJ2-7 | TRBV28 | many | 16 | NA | TGTGCCAGCAGCAGGGACTTCCAGTTAAGCTCCTACGAGCAGTACTTC | CASSRDFQLSSYEQYF
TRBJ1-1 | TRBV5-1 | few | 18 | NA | TGCGCCAGCAGCTTGGGGTCAGGACTCATCAGCCGGAACACTGAAGCTTTCTTT | CASSLGSGLISRNTEAFF
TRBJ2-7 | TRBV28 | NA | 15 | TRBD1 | TGTACCAGCAGTTGGGGAACCGGGACAGGGGACGAGCAGTACTTC | CTSSWGTGTGDEQYF
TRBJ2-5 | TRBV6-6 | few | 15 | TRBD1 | TGTGCCAGCAGAGAGGTGGAACAGGGGGGAGAGACCCAGTACTTC | CASREVEQGGETQYF
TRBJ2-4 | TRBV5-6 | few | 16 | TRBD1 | TGTGCCAGCAGCTGGTGGGGGACAGAAGCCAAAAACATTCAGTACTTC | CASSWWGTEAKNIQYF
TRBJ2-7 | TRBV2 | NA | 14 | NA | TGTGCCAGCAATGCTGAGGGAGGTCACAATGAGCAGTACTTC | CASNAEGGHNEQYF